This T cell receptor beta chain was sequenced for a study of T cell responses to AZD1222 COVID-19 vaccine. The trim removed 6 bases at V and 4 bases at J, leaving 9 bases unmatched. Germline CDR1 is LNHDA and CDR2 is SQIVND (reference sequence). The length of the CDR3 is 16 residues. This clone was counted once. Its target is unknown. Measured with immunoSEQ multiplex PCR; TCRdb has only the in-frame clones, and not every one. The sample records about 120,000 clones, about 88% being singletons. Study-wide results and limits: Nearly half of spike-specific TCRs reportedly go after variant regions that carry no mutations. AZD1222 recipients seropositive at baseline numbered only 6 or 7. The donor cohort was predominantly white British with a female majority, and clonal diversity may have been underestimated.

The V gene is TRBV19, the J gene TRBJ1-4, with TRBD1 matching over 9 bases. The sequenced sample was peripheral blood, obtained on day 0 of AZD1222 vaccination. The sequence came from an adult in good health. Here the CDR3 DNA reads TGTGCCAGTAGGCGCGGGACAGGGTTAGGTAATGAAAAACTGTTTTTT. Its translation is CASRRGTGLGNEKLFF.